The 28 T cell receptor beta chains in this list originate from one sample, sequenced in a study of beta chain features in type 1 diabetes (dated by TCRdb to 2017 to 2018). Library preparation used the immunoSEQ multiplex PCR assay. All of the isolated RNA was reverse transcribed with the High Capacity cDNA Reverse Transcription Kit, so expressed TCRB transcripts were sequenced. Entries here come from immuneACCESS through TCRdb and include only in-frame sequences with V and J called. Some clones fail to appear in such tables; in the studies checked, an unresolved V gene covers under half of the shortfall, and the cause of the remainder is unknown. The sample has 310,000 or so clones on record, 6.5% to 10% of them singletons. Approximately 0.44% of the sample comes from the top ten. The specimen sequenced was central memory CD4+ T cells from blood. All receptors come from a woman younger than 30 in good health.

The chain has TRBV5-1 and TRBJ2-1, with TRBD2 as a possible D gene (6 bases). This CDR3 spans 15 amino acids. The germline gives CDR1 SGHRS, CDR2 YFSETQ. Trimming shortened V by 0 bases and J by 0 bases, and 7 bases separated the two germline ends. CDR3 in amino acids: CASSLVGSSYNEQFF. The DNA of the CDR3 is TGCGCCAGCAGCTTGGTCGGGAGCTCCTACAATGAGCAGTTCTTC.

The V call is TRBV2, the J call TRBJ2-7; possibly TRBD1 or TRBD2 for D (5 bases each). Germline-derived CDR1 and CDR2 are SNHLY and FYNNEI. The CDR3 has 13 amino acids. Deletions cut 6 bases from V and 6 bases from J, with 15 bases between. CDR3 in amino acids: CASSGGGPGEQYF. DNA of the CDR3: TGTGCCAGCAGCGGTGGGGGTCCTGGCGAGCAGTACTTC.

This chain connects TRBV5-1 to TRBJ2-1; 11 bases match TRBD2. Trimming cost V 4 bases and J 5 bases; bases outside gene matches: 5. The CDR3 loop spans 15 amino acids. Germline assignment: CDR1 SGHRS and CDR2 YFSETQ. In DNA form, the CDR3 reads TGCGCCAGCAGCCCAGGACTAGCGGGCCACAATGAGCAGTTCTTC. This codes for CASSPGLAGHNEQFF.

This clone was seen more than once but under ten times. This chain uses TRBV4-3 with TRBJ2-3, with D perhaps assigned TRBD1 or TRBD2 (5 bases each). Trimming stripped 1 base from V and 2 bases from J, with 13 bases between. Germline lookup yields CDR1 LGHNA and CDR2 YSLEER. The CDR3 runs to 16 residues. Written as DNA, the CDR3 is TGCGCCAGCAGCCAAGCTATGGGGGAGATCACAGATACGCAGTATTTT. As protein: CASSQAMGEITDTQYF.

This clone was recorded a few times. The chain joins TRBV9 to TRBJ2-7; the match to TRBD2 covers 9 bases. Germline CDR1 is SGDLS and CDR2 is YYNGEE. The CDR3 consists of 15 residues. V lost 0 bases and J lost 2; bases outside the gene matches: 3. This CDR3 is CASSVDVAGAYEQYF. CDR3 DNA: TGTGCCAGCAGCGTAGATGTAGCGGGAGCCTACGAGCAGTACTTC. Filled out from reference TRBV9 and TRBJ2-7, the complete variable domain reads DSGVTQTPKHLITATGQRVTLRCSPRSGDLSVYWYQQSLDQGLQFLIQYYNGEERAKGNILERFSAQQFPDLHSELNLSSLELGDSALYFCASSVDVAGAYEQYFGPGTRLTVT.

This clone was seen more than once but under ten times. The V and J genes are TRBV7-6 and TRBJ2-1; no definite D call. Germline V gene sequence: CDR1 SGHVS, CDR2 FNYEAQ. Trimming took off 0 bases at V and 5 bases at J, with 11 bases between the two ends. This CDR3 region has 15 residues. CDR3 protein: CASSLAVGSHNEQFF. The CDR3 DNA follows: TGTGCCAGCAGCTTAGCTGTAGGTTCCCACAATGAGCAGTTCTTC.

In this sample, this clone turned up a few times. The CDR3 here is CASSQDVWTSAYEQYF. As DNA, the CDR3 is TGTGCCAGCAGCCAAGATGTGTGGACTAGCGCCTACGAGCAGTACTTC. V usage is TRBV4-2 and J usage is TRBJ2-7; TRBD2 matches 9 bases. Unmatched junction bases numbered 5, after V lost 0 bases and J lost 2 bases. In germline, CDR1 is LGHNA, CDR2 YNFKEQ. The CDR3 consists of 16 residues.

A few counts support this clone. The V gene is TRBV6-5, the J gene TRBJ2-5; 7 positions agree with TRBD2. The CDR3 runs 16 residues. Trimming took 2 bases from V and 2 from J; bases not matched to a gene: 8. Germline values: CDR1 MNHEY, CDR2 SVGAGI. The CDR3, as DNA: TGTGCCAGCAGTTACGGCGCTAGCGGCAAACAAGAGACCCAGTACTTC. It codes for CASSYGASGKQETQYF.

This clone was seen only a few times. The chain couples TRBV5-1 to TRBJ2-1, with 7 bases aligning to TRBD2. J was trimmed by 9 bases and V by 0 bases; bases with no gene match: 6. The germline V gene has CDR1 SGHRS and CDR2 YFSETQ. The CDR3 sequence is 14 residues long. The chain's CDR3 is CASSLVATSTEQFF. The DNA for the CDR3 is TGCGCCAGCAGCTTGGTTGCGACTAGCACTGAGCAGTTCTTC.

The rearrangement joins TRBV29-1 to TRBJ1-4, with D possibly TRBD1 on 5 matching bases. CDR1 and CDR2 (germline): SQVTM, ANQGSEA. V was trimmed by 6 bases and J by 8 bases, leaving 13 bases between them. CDR3 length: 12 amino acids. CDR3 DNA: TGCAGCGTCGCGGGACGTGAAGAAAAACTGTTTTTT. This codes for CSVAGREEKLFF. Based on the CDR3 plus reference TRBV29-1 and TRBJ1-4, the full variable domain is SAVISQKPSRDICQRGTSLTIQCQVDSQVTMMFWYRQQPGQSLTLIATANQGSEATYESGFVIDKFPISRPNLTFSTLTVSNMSPEDSSIYLCSVAGREEKLFFGSGTQLSVL.

This clone was seen a handful of times. The V and J genes are TRBV7-2 and TRBJ2-3, with D uncertain. Trimming pared 6 bases from V and 6 bases from J, leaving 16 bases between. This CDR3 comprises 14 residues. Germline V gene lookup returns CDR1 SGHTA and CDR2 FQGNSA. The CDR3 loop is CASRLSRTSDTQYF. The CDR3 DNA reads TGTGCCAGCAGACTTTCGCGTACTTCTGATACGCAGTATTTT.

This clone was observed many times. This chain joins TRBV14 and TRBJ2-3, with D unclear. This CDR3 is built from 12 residues. V lost 1 base to trimming and J lost 8 bases, with 7 bases between them. Germline V gene sequence: CDR1 SGHDN, CDR2 FVKESK. The CDR3: CASSQGSRTQYF. The DNA for the CDR3 is TGTGCCAGCAGCCAAGGCAGTCGTACGCAGTATTTT. Full variable domain (missing parts from reference TRBV14 and TRBJ2-3): EAGVTQFPSHSVIEKGQTVTLRCDPISGHDNLYWYRRVMGKEIKFLLHFVKESKQDESGMPNNRFLAERTGGTYSTLKVQPAELEDSGVYFCASSQGSRTQYFGPGTRLTVL.

This clone was seen a handful of times. It may be a read error: a sequence one base away is much more abundant. The chain recombines TRBV7-3 with TRBJ2-5; D is unresolved. Looked up from germline, CDR1 is SGHTA and CDR2 is FQGTGA. There are 11 residues in the CDR3. Trimming took 3 bases from V and 4 from J, leaving 3 bases between them. CDR3 in amino acids: CASSFGETQYF. The CDR3 nucleotides read TGTGCCAGCAGCTTTGGAGAGACCCAGTACTTC.

This clone was seen a few times. The rearrangement joins TRBV5-4 to TRBJ2-6; 8 bases agree with TRBD1. Germline V CDR1 and CDR2: SGHNT, YYREEE (reference sequence). V dropped 0 bases and J dropped 1; count of bases not matched to a gene: 6. This CDR3 contains 18 residues. The CDR3 region has the DNA TGTGCCAGCAGCTTGGCGTGGACAGGGACGTCTGGGGCCAACGTCCTGACTTTC. Protein sequence: CASSLAWTGTSGANVLTF.

V is TRBV7-9 and J is TRBJ1-5; 7 nucleotides agree with TRBD1. V lost 5 bases and J lost 4; bases outside the gene matches: 5. This CDR3 is 14 amino acids long. The germline V gene has CDR1 SEHNR and CDR2 FQNEAQ (reference sequence). The CDR3 DNA sequence: TGTGCCAGCAGCCACGGGACAGCGAATCAGCCCCAGCATTTT. It translates to CASSHGTANQPQHF.

J is TRBJ1-5 and V is TRBV11-2; 9 bases are shared with TRBD1. The CDR3 sequence is 15 residues long. After removal of 5 bases from V and 10 bases from J, the junction contained 12 bases not matched to a gene. The germline V gene encodes CDR1 SGHAT and CDR2 FQNNGV. The CDR3 sequence: CASSPRDRETRPQHF. The CDR3 coding sequence is TGTGCCAGCAGCCCGCGGGACAGGGAGACCCGACCCCAGCATTTT.

This clone was seen a handful of times. This chain connects TRBV7-3 to TRBJ2-5, with 9 nucleotides matching TRBD1. The J segment lost 6 bases and the V segment lost 5 bases, leaving 7 bases of the junction unmatched. CDR1 is SGHTA and CDR2 is FQGTGA in the germline V gene. The CDR3 extends over 14 amino acids. This chain's CDR3 is CASSLGDRVKTQYF. The CDR3 region has the DNA TGTGCCAGCAGCCTAGGGGACAGGGTAAAGACCCAGTACTTC.

This clone was observed a handful of times. The chain carries TRBV28 and TRBJ1-5; D is unresolved. The V gene lost 1 base and the J gene lost 3 bases, with 7 bases spanning the gap. Germline CDR1 MDHEN, CDR2 SYDVKM. This CDR3 region has 14 residues. CDR3 coding DNA: TGTGCCAGCAGTTTATCCCGTTACAATCAGCCCCAGCATTTT. Amino acid sequence: CASSLSRYNQPQHF. The complete variable domain, with remaining parts taken from reference TRBV28 and TRBJ1-5, reads DVKVTQSSRYLVKRTGEKVFLECVQDMDHENMFWYRQDPGLGLRLIYFSYDVKMKEKGDIPEGYSVSREKKERFSLILESASTNQTSMYLCASSLSRYNQPQHFGDGTRLSIL.

This clone was seen a handful of times. V gene TRBV2 combines with J gene TRBJ2-4, with 12 bases aligning to TRBD2. The CDR3 contains 13 residues. The germline CDR1 and CDR2 sequences are SNHLY and FYNNEI. The V segment lost 4 bases and the J segment 9 bases; nucleotides outside the gene matches: 1. The CDR3 DNA follows: TGTGCCAGCAGTGGGACTAGCGGGGTCATTCAGTACTTC. Protein sequence: CASSGTSGVIQYF.

This chain links TRBV4-2 with TRBJ2-3, with 8 bases lining up with TRBD2. This CDR3 is built from 15 residues. The trim removed 4 bases at V and 6 bases at J, leaving 9 bases unmatched. The germline V gene has CDR1 LGHNA and CDR2 YNFKEQ. CDR3 protein: CASSPTSAGVDTQYF. The CDR3 coding sequence is TGTGCCAGCAGCCCCACGTCAGCGGGGGTGGATACGCAGTATTTT.

This chain joins TRBV4-2 and TRBJ2-7; D not certain. The CDR3 has 17 residues. The V gene's germline CDR1 is LGHNA and CDR2 YNFKEQ. V gave up 1 base and J gave up 2 bases, with 18 bases separating them. The CDR3 nucleotides are TGTGCCAGCAGCCAAGCATCTCGGCATACTTCAACCTACGAGCAGTACTTC. It encodes CASSQASRHTSTYEQYF.

This clone was counted a few times. J is TRBJ2-5 and V is TRBV6-1; a weak D match, TRBD1 (6 bases). In germline, CDR1 is MNHNS, CDR2 SASEGT. The CDR3 covers 14 residues. With 3 bases removed from V and 2 bases from J, the gap between germline ends came to 10 bases. The CDR3, as DNA: TGTGCCAGCAGTGACCGGGACAATCAAGAGACCCAGTACTTC. Protein sequence: CASSDRDNQETQYF.

V is TRBV7-2 and J is TRBJ2-7; D remains ambiguous. The V end lost 3 bases, the J end lost 5 bases, and 11 bases lay between the germline ends. Germline V gives CDR1 SGHTA, CDR2 FQGNSA. The CDR3 runs to 13 residues. DNA of the CDR3: TGTGCCAGCAGCTTTTATCTGGAGAACGAGCAGTACTTC. This codes for CASSFYLENEQYF.

This chain connects TRBV27 to TRBJ2-1, with TRBD2 identical over 9 bases. The junction had 10 bases not matched to a gene; V was cut back by 3 bases and J by 7 bases. Germline loops: CDR1 MNHEY, CDR2 SMNVEV (reference sequence). There are 16 residues in the CDR3. In DNA, the CDR3 is TGTGCCAGCAGTTTTCGCGGGAGGGCCATATTAAATGAGCAGTTCTTC. Amino acids: CASSFRGRAILNEQFF.

In the case of this clone: Additional DNA sequences in this sample encode the identical CDR3. This rearrangement joins TRBV10-3 to TRBJ2-1; D may be TRBD2 (6 bases). With 6 bases removed from V and 8 bases from J, the gap between germline ends came to 8 bases. This CDR3 is built from 11 residues. The germline V gene encodes CDR1 ENHRY and CDR2 SYGVKD. CDR3 DNA: TGTGCCATCAGCCGGGACTATGAGCAGTTCTTC. This encodes CAISRDYEQFF.

The sample holds a few counts of this clone. The rearrangement links TRBV4-2 to TRBJ2-5; 9 nucleotides line up with TRBD2. This CDR3 contains 16 residues. The V gene end was trimmed by 1 base and the J gene end by 1 base; junction bases not matched to a gene: 4. The germline CDR1 and CDR2 sequences are LGHNA and YNFKEQ. CDR3 sequence: CASSQAASGIQETQYF. The CDR3 nucleotides read TGTGCCAGCAGCCAAGCGGCTAGCGGGATCCAAGAGACCCAGTACTTC.

This clone was picked up a small number of times. V gene TRBV7-2 combines with J gene TRBJ1-5; possible D gene TRBD1, 5 bases. CDR1 is SGHTA, CDR2 FQGNSA, per germline. CDR3 length: 13 amino acids. V lost 1 base to trimming and J lost 5 bases, with 6 bases between them. This CDR3 is CASSLVGDQPQHF. CDR3 nucleotides: TGTGCCAGCAGCTTAGTAGGGGATCAGCCCCAGCATTTT.

V usage is TRBV5-1 and J usage is TRBJ2-1, with 10 positions matching TRBD1. After removal of 0 bases from V and 4 bases from J, the junction contained 1 base not matched to a gene. Germline values: CDR1 SGHRS, CDR2 YFSETQ. There are 15 residues in the CDR3. Here the CDR3 reads CASSLGQGAYNEQFF. The DNA for the CDR3 is TGCGCCAGCAGCTTGGGACAGGGGGCTTACAATGAGCAGTTCTTC.